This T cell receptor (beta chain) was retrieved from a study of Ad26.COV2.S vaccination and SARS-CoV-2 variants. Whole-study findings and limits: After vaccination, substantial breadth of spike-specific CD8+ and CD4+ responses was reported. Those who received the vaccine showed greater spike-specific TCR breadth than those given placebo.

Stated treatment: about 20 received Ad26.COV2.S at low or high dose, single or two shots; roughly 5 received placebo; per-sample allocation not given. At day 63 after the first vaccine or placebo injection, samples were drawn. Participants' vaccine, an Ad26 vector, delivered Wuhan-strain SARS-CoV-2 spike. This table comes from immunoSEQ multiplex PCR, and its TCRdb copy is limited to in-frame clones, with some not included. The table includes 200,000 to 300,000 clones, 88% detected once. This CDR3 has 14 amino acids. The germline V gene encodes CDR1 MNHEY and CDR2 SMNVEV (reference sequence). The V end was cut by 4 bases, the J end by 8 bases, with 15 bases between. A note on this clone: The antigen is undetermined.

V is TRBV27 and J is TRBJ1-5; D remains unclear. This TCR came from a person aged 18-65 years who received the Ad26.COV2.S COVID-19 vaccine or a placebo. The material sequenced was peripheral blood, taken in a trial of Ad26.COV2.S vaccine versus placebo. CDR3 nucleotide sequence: TGTGCCAGCAGTTCGCGGGCCCCGAGCGAGCCCCAGCATTTT. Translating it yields CASSSRAPSEPQHF.